Below are 2 T cell receptor beta chains sequenced from a single sample in a study of cytomegalovirus exposure and HLA in healthy donors. Amplification used 60 Vbeta primers and 13 Jbeta primers. Sequenced by immunoSEQ multiplex PCR; TCRdb stores in-frame clones only, minus some. The sample includes some 130,000 clones, approximately 71% of them seen just once. The material sequenced was PBMCs. The receptor set was obtained from a man younger than 45 in good health and CMV-seronegative.

The chain links TRBV11-2 to TRBJ1-3; TRBD1 is a possible D gene (5 bases). Germline-derived CDR1 and CDR2 are SGHAT and FQNNGV. This CDR3 comprises 18 residues. The V end was cut by 2 bases, the J end by 0 bases, with 17 bases between. The CDR3 DNA follows: TGTGCCAGCAGCTTAATTAAAGGGGTTCAAAGCTCTGGAAACACCATATATTTT. Translation: CASSLIKGVQSSGNTIYF.

This clone was seen only a few times. This chain uses TRBV21-1 with TRBJ1-5; the tabulated D call, TRBD1, remains unverified against the DNA. TRBV21-1 represents a pseudogene. The CDR3 has 18 residues. The CDR3 nucleotides are TGTGCCAGCAGCAAAATACACAGGGTAAGACGGGGCAATCAGCCCCAGCATTTT. As protein: CASSKIHRVRRGNQPQHF.